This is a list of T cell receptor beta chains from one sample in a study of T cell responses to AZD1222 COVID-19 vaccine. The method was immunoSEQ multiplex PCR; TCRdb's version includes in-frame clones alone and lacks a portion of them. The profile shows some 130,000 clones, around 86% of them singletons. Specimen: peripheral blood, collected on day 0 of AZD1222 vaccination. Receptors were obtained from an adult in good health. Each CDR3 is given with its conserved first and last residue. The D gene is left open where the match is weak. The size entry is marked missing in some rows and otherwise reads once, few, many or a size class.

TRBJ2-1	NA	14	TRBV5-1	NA	CASSLGLVVVEQFF	TGCGCCAGCAGCTTGGGACTAGTGGTGGTTGAGCAGTTCTTC
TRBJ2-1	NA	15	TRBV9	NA	CASSVVWGASREQFF	TGTGCCAGCAGCGTAGTTTGGGGGGCATCAAGGGAGCAGTTCTTC
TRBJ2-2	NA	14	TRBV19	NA	CASRRGTNTGELFF	TGTGCCAGTAGACGGGGGACAAACACCGGGGAGCTGTTTTTT
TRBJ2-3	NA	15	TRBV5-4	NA	CASSSGGTSTDTQYF	TGTGCCAGCAGCTCCGGGGGCACTAGCACAGATACGCAGTATTTT
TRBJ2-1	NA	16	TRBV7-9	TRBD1	CASSSANRGSYNEQFF	TGTGCCAGCAGCTCCGCCAACAGGGGTTCCTACAATGAGCAGTTCTTC
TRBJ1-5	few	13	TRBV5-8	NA	CASSNGPGKPQHF	TGTGCCAGCAGCAATGGGCCCGGGAAGCCCCAGCATTTT
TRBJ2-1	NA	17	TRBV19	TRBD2	CASSNPPAGGLYNEQFF	TGTGCCAGTAGTAACCCCCCAGCGGGGGGCCTCTACAATGAGCAGTTCTTC
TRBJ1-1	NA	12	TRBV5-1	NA	CASSPDHTEAFF	TGCGCCAGCAGCCCCGATCACACTGAAGCTTTCTTT
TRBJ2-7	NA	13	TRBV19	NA	CASSSTASYEQYF	TGTGCCAGTAGTTCGACCGCTTCCTACGAGCAGTACTTC
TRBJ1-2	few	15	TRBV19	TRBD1	CASSTWTGGHYGYTF	TGTGCCAGTAGTACATGGACAGGGGGCCACTATGGCTACACCTTC
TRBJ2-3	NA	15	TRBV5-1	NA	CASSLRQGYTDTQYF	TGCGCCAGCAGCTTACGGCAGGGGTACACAGATACGCAGTATTTT
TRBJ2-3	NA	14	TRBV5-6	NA	CASSPGITIDTQYF	TGTGCCAGCAGCCCGGGAATCACGATAGATACGCAGTATTTT
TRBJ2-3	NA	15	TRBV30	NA	CAWSVLSGITDTQYF	TGTGCCTGGAGTGTACTGAGCGGCATCACAGATACGCAGTATTTT
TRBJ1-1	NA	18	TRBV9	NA	CASSALNVRGHPNTEAFF	TGTGCCAGCAGCGCCCTAAACGTCCGTGGACATCCTAACACTGAAGCTTTCTTT
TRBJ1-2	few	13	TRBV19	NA	CASQDTIGYGYTF	TGTGCCAGTCAGGACACAATAGGCTATGGCTACACCTTC
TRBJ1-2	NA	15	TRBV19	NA	CASSIGGQPDYGYTF	TGTGCCAGTAGTATTGGGGGGCAACCCGACTATGGCTACACCTTC
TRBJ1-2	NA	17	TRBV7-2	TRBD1	CASSPKTGGAYLGGYTF	TGTGCCAGCAGCCCCAAGACAGGGGGCGCATACTTGGGGGGCTACACCTTC
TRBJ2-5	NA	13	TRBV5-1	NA	CASSLVEGQAQYF	TGCGCCAGCAGCTTGGTGGAGGGGCAGGCCCAGTACTTC
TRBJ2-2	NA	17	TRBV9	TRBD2	CASSVDPGTSLHGELFF	TGTGCCAGCAGCGTAGATCCGGGGACTAGCCTCCACGGGGAGCTGTTTTTT
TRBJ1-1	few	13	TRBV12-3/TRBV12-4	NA	CASRALKAKRAFF	TGTGCCAGCAGGGCGTTAAAAGCGAAAAGGGCTTTCTTT
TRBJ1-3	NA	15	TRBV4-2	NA	CASSQDRGHGNTIYF	TGTGCCAGCAGCCAAGACAGGGGCCATGGAAACACCATATATTTT
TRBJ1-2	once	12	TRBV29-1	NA	CSVQGPGYGYTF	TGCAGCGTGCAGGGCCCTGGGTATGGCTACACCTTC
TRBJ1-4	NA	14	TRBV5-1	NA	CASSFQDLNEKLFF	TGCGCCAGCAGCTTCCAGGACCTTAATGAAAAACTGTTTTTT
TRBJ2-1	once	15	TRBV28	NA	CASSFWDIVRGEQFF	TGTGCCAGCAGTTTTTGGGATATCGTTAGAGGTGAGCAGTTCTTC
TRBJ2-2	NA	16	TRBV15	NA	CATSSDGSANTGELFF	TGTGCCACCAGCAGCGATGGGAGTGCGAACACCGGGGAGCTGTTTTTT
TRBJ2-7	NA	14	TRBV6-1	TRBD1	CASSDRDSSYEQYF	TGTGCCAGCAGTGACCGGGACAGCTCCTACGAGCAGTACTTC
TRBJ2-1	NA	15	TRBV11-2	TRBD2	CASSLSQGLNNEQFF	TGTGCCAGCAGCTTATCCCAGGGACTAAACAATGAGCAGTTCTTC
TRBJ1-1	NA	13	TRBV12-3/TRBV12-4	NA	CASSLNGWTEAFF	TGTGCCAGCAGTTTAAACGGGTGGACTGAAGCTTTCTTT
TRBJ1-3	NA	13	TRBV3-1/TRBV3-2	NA	CASSPRIGNTIYF	TGTGCCAGCAGCCCCCGAATAGGGAACACCATATATTTT
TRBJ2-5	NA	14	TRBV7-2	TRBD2	CASSPISGGGTQYF	TGTGCCAGCAGCCCAATCAGCGGGGGCGGGACCCAGTACTTC
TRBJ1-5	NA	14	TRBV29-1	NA	CSTAGTDSNQPQHF	TGCAGCACGGCGGGGACGGATAGCAATCAGCCCCAGCATTTT
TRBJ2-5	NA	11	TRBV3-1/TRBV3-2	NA	CASSQKETQYF	TGTGCCAGCAGCCAAAAAGAGACCCAGTACTTC
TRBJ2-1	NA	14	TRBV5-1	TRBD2	CASSFRGGDNEQFF	TGCGCCAGCAGCTTTCGCGGGGGGGACAATGAGCAGTTCTTC
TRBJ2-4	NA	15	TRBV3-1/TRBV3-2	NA	CASSQGGAGEGIQYF	TGTGCCAGCAGCCAAGGAGGGGCCGGAGAGGGCATTCAGTACTTC
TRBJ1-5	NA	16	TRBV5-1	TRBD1	CASSPGTGGGVQPQHF	TGCGCCAGCAGCCCAGGGACAGGGGGAGGGGTTCAGCCCCAGCATTTT
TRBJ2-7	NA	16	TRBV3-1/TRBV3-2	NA	CASSPWGGGPREEQYF	TGTGCCAGCAGCCCTTGGGGTGGGGGGCCGAGGGAGGAGCAGTACTTC
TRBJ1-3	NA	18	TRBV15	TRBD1	CATSRVPGQGFSGNTIYF	TGTGCCACCAGCAGAGTACCGGGACAGGGCTTCTCTGGAAACACCATATATTTT
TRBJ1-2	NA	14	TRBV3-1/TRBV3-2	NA	CASSQLSTGYGYTF	TGTGCCAGCAGCCAGTTAAGCACAGGCTATGGCTACACCTTC
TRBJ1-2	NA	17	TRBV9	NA	CASSVGGAGSISYGYTF	TGTGCCAGCAGCGTAGGAGGGGCAGGGTCGATAAGCTATGGCTACACCTTC
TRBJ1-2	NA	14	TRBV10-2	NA	CASSENTGWGGYTF	TGCGCCAGCAGTGAGAATACGGGGTGGGGCGGCTACACCTTC
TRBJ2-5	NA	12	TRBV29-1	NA	CSAGGLGETQYF	TGCAGCGCTGGGGGTCTAGGAGAGACCCAGTACTTC
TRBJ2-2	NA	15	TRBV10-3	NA	CAISESRSSAGELFF	TGTGCCATCAGTGAGTCAAGGTCGAGCGCCGGGGAGCTGTTTTTT
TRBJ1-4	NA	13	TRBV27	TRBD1	CATRGGSNEKLFF	TGTGCCACCAGGGGGGGATCTAATGAAAAACTGTTTTTT
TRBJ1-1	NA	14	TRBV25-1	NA	CASSEGGQVVEAFF	TGTGCCAGCAGTGAAGGGGGGCAAGTAGTGGAAGCTTTCTTT
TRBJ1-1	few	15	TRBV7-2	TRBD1	CASSLDRGIVTEAFF	TGTGCCAGCAGCTTAGACAGGGGGATCGTCACTGAAGCTTTCTTT
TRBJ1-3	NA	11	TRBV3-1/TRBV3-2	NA	CASSLGNTIYF	TGTGCCAGCAGCCTCGGAAACACCATATATTTT